This paragraph reports one TCR beta chain. Its matching antigen is unknown. This sample was included in a study of OX40 agonist ivuxolimab in advanced cancers. Study information: Given to patients was ivuxolimab, an agonistic anti-OX40 (CD134) antibody.

General study points: Expanded clones were, on average, more numerous in CD8+ T cells than in CD4+. At doses 0.1 to 3.0 mg/kg, CD4+ and CD8+ clones expanded.

The repertoire was sequenced with immunoSEQ multiplex PCR; TCRdb's copy has only in-frame clones and lacks some. This sample has approximately 70,000 clones; roughly 80% occur once, and the top ten carry over 1.1%. Germline loops: CDR1 LNHDA, CDR2 SQIVND (reference sequence). This CDR3 is 16 amino acids long. The junction had 7 bases not matched to a gene; V was cut back by 3 bases and J by 3 bases. The chain employs TRBV19 and TRBJ1-5; 8 nucleotides agree with TRBD1. The specimen comprised CD4+ or CD8+ T cells sorted from blood, sampled in a trial of the OX40 agonist ivuxolimab. The sequence was collected from an adult with an advanced solid tumor such as melanoma, head and neck, liver or kidney cancer. CDR3 in amino acids: CASSIGRDRTNQPQHF. The DNA for the CDR3 is TGTGCCAGTAGTATTGGTCGGGACAGGACCAATCAGCCCCAGCATTTT.